The T cell receptor beta chain described here comes from a study of T cells in narcolepsy. Study observations and caveats: Comparing one patient's CSF and blood CD4+ clonotypes highlighted HCRT- and TRIB2-specific autoreactive clonotypes. Some memory CD4+ repertoires had no autoreactive clone sequences.

This clone is judged medium-sized (0.01 to 0.1%). The antigen remains unidentified. Assay: immunoSEQ multiplex PCR; the TCRdb copy retains only in-frame clones and omits some. This table has approximately 25,000 clones, approximately 62% appearing once. CDR1 and CDR2 (germline): MNHNS, SASEGT. This CDR3 has 14 residues. V lost 2 bases and J lost 6; bases outside the gene matches: 4. Sequenced: memory (CD45RA-) CD4+ T cells from blood. V gene TRBV6-1 combines with J gene TRBJ1-2, with TRBD1 matching over 9 bases. This clonotype was sampled from a human donor in good health. CDR3: CASSEPGQGDGYTF. CDR3 DNA: TGTGCCAGCAGTGAACCGGGACAGGGCGATGGCTACACCTTC.